A single sample gave rise to the 29 T cell receptor beta chains below, sequenced in a study of T cell changes during pregnancy in multiple sclerosis. TCRdb's copy holds only in-frame clones and misses some; the assay was immunoSEQ multiplex PCR. The sample contains under 80,000 clones, around nine tenths of which appear only once. The sequencing here drew on peripheral blood, taken after pregnancy. Receptor source: a female donor in good health, enrolled as a control in a pregnancy study.

J is TRBJ1-4 and V is TRBV28; the D gene is possibly TRBD1 (5 bases). Between the trimmed V and J ends, which lost 6 bases and 7 bases, there was a span of 18 bases. CDR3 length equals 15 residues. The V gene's germline CDR1 is MDHEN and CDR2 SYDVKM. The CDR3 is CASSRTGPPTEKLFF. The CDR3 DNA reads as TGTGCCAGCAGCCGAACAGGTCCCCCCACTGAAAAACTGTTTTTT.

The chain links TRBV30 to TRBJ2-4; TRBD2 matches at 7 bases. CDR1 GTSNPN and CDR2 SVGIG come from the germline V gene (reference sequence). The CDR3 loop spans 15 amino acids. After removal of 0 bases from V and 8 bases from J, the junction contained 10 bases not matched to a gene. The DNA of the CDR3 is TGTGCCTGGAGTGTACGAGGACTAGGTAGAGACATTCAGTACTTC. Translating gives CAWSVRGLGRDIQYF.

A single count supports this clone. The rearrangement links TRBV9 to TRBJ2-1; a weak D match, TRBD2 (5 bases). The germline V gene encodes CDR1 SGDLS and CDR2 YYNGEE. V lost 4 bases and J 9 bases, leaving 11 bases between the germline ends. There are 12 residues in the CDR3. DNA for the CDR3: TGTGCCAGCAGCCTTGAGGGTGGTGAGCAGTTCTTC. Residues: CASSLEGGEQFF.

The chain is built from TRBV4-1 and TRBJ2-6; TRBD2 might be the D (6 bases). V gave up 4 bases and J gave up 2 bases, with 24 bases separating them. There are 20 residues in the CDR3. CDR1 and CDR2 (germline): MGHRA, YSYEKL. CDR3 protein: CASSPRGMLWGGAGANVLTF. As DNA, the CDR3 is TGCGCCAGCAGCCCCCGAGGAATGCTCTGGGGAGGCGCTGGGGCCAACGTCCTGACTTTC.

The chain employs TRBV2 and TRBJ2-2; the D gene is possibly TRBD2 (6 bases). The CDR3 length is 14 residues. Germline V gives CDR1 SNHLY, CDR2 FYNNEI. The germline V and J ends were trimmed by 4 bases and 7 bases, with 13 bases remaining between them. CDR3 in amino acids: CASSVDLGGGELFF. The CDR3 nucleotides read TGTGCCAGCAGTGTCGACCTGGGAGGCGGGGAGCTGTTTTTT.

The chain carries TRBV19 and TRBJ1-5; no definite D call. Trimming cost V 1 base and J 2 bases, with 9 bases left between them. CDR1 is LNHDA, CDR2 SQIVND, per germline (reference sequence). CDR3 size: 15 residues. The CDR3 nucleotides are TGTGCCAGTAGTATAGTTCGTTTTGGCAATCAGCCCCAGCATTTT. Translated: CASSIVRFGNQPQHF.

The V and J genes are TRBV25-1 and TRBJ2-3; 7 bases align to TRBD1. This CDR3 spans 13 amino acids. The ends lost 3 bases at V and 3 bases at J; junction bases unmatched: 0. Germline V gene lookup returns CDR1 MGHDK and CDR2 SYGVNS. CDR3 nucleotides: TGTGCCAGCAGTGAGACAGGGACAGATACGCAGTATTTT. Translation gives CASSETGTDTQYF.

This rearrangement joins TRBV7-5 to TRBJ2-3; the table gives TRBD2 as D, unverified against the DNA. TRBV7-5 is designated a pseudogene. The CDR3 runs to 17 residues. The CDR3 loop reads CVRSANCWRGGTDTQYF. CDR3 bases: TGTGTCAGAAGCGCGAACTGTTGGCGGGGGGGCACAGATACGCAGTATTTT.

V and J are TRBV2 and TRBJ1-4, with 7 bases identical to TRBD1. This CDR3 has 15 residues. V shed 9 bases and J 5 bases; nucleotides not matched to a gene: 12. CDR1 and CDR2 (germline): SNHLY, FYNNEI. The CDR3 DNA reads TGTGCCAGTAGAAGAGGGGGCGCGGGGAATGAAAAACTGTTTTTT. Protein product: CASRRGGAGNEKLFF. Full variable domain (remainder filled in from reference TRBV2 and TRBJ1-4): EPEVTQTPSHQVTQMGQEVILRCVPISNHLYFYWYRQILGQKVEFLVSFYNNEISEKSEIFDDQFSVERPDGSNFTLKIRSTKLEDSAMYFCASRRGGAGNEKLFFGSGTQLSVL.

The chain links TRBV6-5 to TRBJ2-5; maybe TRBD2 (5 bases). This CDR3 region has 11 residues. Trimming pared 8 bases from V and 5 bases from J, leaving 9 bases between. Germline V CDR1 and CDR2: MNHEY, SVGAGI. CDR3 coding DNA: TGTGCCAGCCGAGGGTTTGAGACCCAGTACTTC. Translation: CASRGFETQYF.

V and J are TRBV7-3 and TRBJ1-1, with D possibly matching TRBD1 (5 bases). V was cut by 1 base and J by 11 bases, with 14 bases left in between. The CDR3 length is 13 residues. Germline V gene sequence: CDR1 SGHTA, CDR2 FQGTGA. The DNA of the CDR3 is TGTGCCAGCAGCTTAAGTAAGGCGACAGTTGCTTTCTTT. Its translation: CASSLSKATVAFF. The complete variable domain, with remaining parts taken from reference TRBV7-3 and TRBJ1-1, reads GAGVSQTPSNKVTEKGKYVELRCDPISGHTALYWYRQSLGQGPEFLIYFQGTGAADDSGLPNDRFFAVRPEGSVSTLKIQRTERGDSAVYLCASSLSKATVAFFGQGTRLTVV.

The chain uses TRBV7-9 and TRBJ1-4, with no clear D. This CDR3 region has 14 residues. The V end was cut by 5 bases, the J end by 8 bases, with 15 bases between. CDR1 and CDR2 from the germline V gene are SEHNR and FQNEAQ (reference sequence). CDR3 protein: CASSLVMGREKLFF. CDR3 coding DNA: TGTGCCAGCAGCCTCGTGATGGGGAGGGAAAAACTGTTTTTT.

The J gene is TRBJ2-2, the V gene TRBV27, with 10 bases lining up with TRBD2. Germline lookup yields CDR1 MNHEY and CDR2 SMNVEV (reference sequence). Unmatched junction bases numbered 7, after V lost 3 bases and J lost 3 bases. The length of the CDR3 is 17 residues. The chain's CDR3 is CASSFSSGSGYTGELFF. The DNA for the CDR3 is TGTGCCAGCAGTTTTTCTAGCGGGAGCGGGTACACCGGGGAGCTGTTTTTT.

Turning to this clone: A read error may produce the germline difference seen at one junction end. V is TRBV6-4 and J is TRBJ2-1, with D tentatively TRBD2 (5 bases). In germline, CDR1 is MRHNA, CDR2 SNTAGT. The CDR3 has 14 amino acids. CDR3 DNA: TGTGCCAGCAGTGACTCGGCGGAGGACGGCCGACTCCTCTTC. It yields the protein CASSDSAEDGRLLF.

The V call is TRBV6-5, the J call TRBJ1-6, with a possible D match to TRBD1 (6 bases). Germline V gene lookup returns CDR1 MNHEY and CDR2 SVGAGI. There are 14 residues in the CDR3. Trimming shortened V by 6 bases and J by 10 bases, and 16 bases separated the two germline ends. The CDR3 region has the DNA TGTGCCAGCAGCCGACAGGTACTTCGGTCACCCCTCCACTTT. Translated: CASSRQVLRSPLHF.

J is TRBJ2-3 and V is TRBV11-3; TRBD2 agrees at 7 bases. The trim removed 5 bases at V and 6 bases at J, leaving 5 bases unmatched. The CDR3 length is 13 residues. Germline V gene data show CDR1 as SGHNT and CDR2 as YENEEA. The CDR3 DNA follows: TGTGCCAGCAGCAGCGGGGAGTTGGATACGCAGTATTTT. Translated: CASSSGELDTQYF.

J is TRBJ1-1 and V is TRBV11-2, with 10 bases that match TRBD1. Germline V gene data show CDR1 as SGHAT and CDR2 as FQNNGV. The CDR3 runs 15 residues. Unmatched junction bases numbered 7, after V lost 5 bases and J lost 4 bases. CDR3 coding DNA: TGTGCCAGCAGCCAATACCGGGACAGGGGCACTGAAGCTTTCTTT. This sequence encodes CASSQYRDRGTEAFF.

The chain joins TRBV5-8 to TRBJ2-5, with 10 bases fitting TRBD1. Per the germline V gene, CDR1 is SGHTS and CDR2 is YDEGEE. The V gene end was trimmed by 0 bases and the J gene end by 1 base; junction bases not matched to a gene: 3. CDR3 size: 16 residues. The CDR3 DNA is TGTGCCAGCAGCTTGGGGGGGACAGGGGTCCAAGAGACCCAGTACTTC. Translation gives CASSLGGTGVQETQYF. Based on the CDR3 plus reference TRBV5-8 and TRBJ2-5, the full variable domain is EAGVTQSPTHLIKTRGQQATLRCSPISGHTSVYWYQQALGLGLQFLLWYDEGEERNRGNFPPRFSGRQFPNYSSELNVNALELEDSALYLCASSLGGTGVQETQYFGPGTRLLVL.

The V and J genes are TRBV5-8 and TRBJ2-3; 7 bases map to TRBD1. The CDR3 is 16 residues long. Trimming removed 0 bases from V and 0 bases from J; junction bases left unmatched: 4. Germline-derived CDR1 and CDR2 are SGHTS and YDEGEE. CDR3 sequence (DNA): TGTGCCAGCAGCTTGGCCGGGACAGCTAGCACAGATACGCAGTATTTT. It specifies CASSLAGTASTDTQYF.

The gene calls are TRBV28 and TRBJ1-2, with D perhaps matching TRBD1 (5 bases). This CDR3 region has 12 residues. From germline, CDR1 is MDHEN and CDR2 SYDVKM. V was clipped by 5 bases and J by 4 bases, with 8 bases between them. This CDR3 is CASSDSPYGYTF. The CDR3, as DNA: TGTGCCAGCAGTGACAGCCCCTATGGCTACACCTTC.

This clone was detected once. This rearrangement joins TRBV5-3 to TRBJ1-5; D is undetermined. TRBV5-3 is designated an ORF whose function remains uncertain. V was shortened by 4 bases and J by 0 bases, with 17 bases between the two germline ends. There are 17 residues in the CDR3. The CDR3 here is CARSRPDLMNSNQPQHF. The CDR3 DNA sequence: TGTGCCAGAAGCCGTCCCGACTTGATGAATAGCAATCAGCCCCAGCATTTT.

The genes are TRBV6-1 and TRBJ2-1, with 11 bases fitting TRBD2. There are 13 residues in the CDR3. V was pared by 4 bases and J by 16 bases, with 9 bases of the junction left unmatched. From germline, CDR1 is MNHNS and CDR2 SASEGT. CDR3 in DNA: TGTGCCAGCAGTGCCTCTAGCGGGGGGTTCCGTTTCTTC. Translated: CASSASSGGFRFF.

The chain couples TRBV11-2 to TRBJ2-5; no clear D. The ends were cut back, 4 bases at V and 5 bases at J, with 11 bases in the middle. The CDR3 totals 13 residues. Germline lookup yields CDR1 SGHAT and CDR2 FQNNGV. The chain's CDR3 is CASSSGPRETQYF. In DNA form, the CDR3 reads TGTGCCAGCAGCTCAGGCCCCAGGGAGACCCAGTACTTC.

The table lists this clone with a few counts. This chain uses TRBV6-1 with TRBJ1-2, with 9 bases fitting TRBD1. Trimming cost V 6 bases and J 2 bases; bases outside gene matches: 4. This CDR3 comprises 14 residues. Germline V lookup: CDR1 MNHNS, CDR2 SASEGT. The CDR3 loop reads CASSTGGSNYGYTF. The CDR3 bases are TGTGCCAGCAGCACAGGGGGCTCGAACTATGGCTACACCTTC.

This clone came up once. The chain has TRBV27 and TRBJ2-7, with no clear D. V lost 0 bases and J lost 5, with 11 bases in between. Germline CDR1 reads MNHEY; CDR2 reads SMNVEV (reference sequence). The CDR3 totals 14 residues. The CDR3 spells CASSLSAVADEQYF. In nucleotides, the CDR3 is TGTGCCAGCAGTTTATCGGCGGTAGCTGACGAGCAGTACTTC.

V usage is TRBV5-8 and J usage is TRBJ2-3; a possible D gene is TRBD2 (6 bases). The CDR3 loop spans 14 amino acids. The V gene's germline CDR1 is SGHTS and CDR2 YDEGEE. V gave up 4 bases and J gave up 5 bases, with 14 bases separating them. CDR3 in amino acids: CASSAVRLVDTQYF. CDR3 coding DNA: TGTGCCAGCAGCGCCGTCCGACTAGTAGATACGCAGTATTTT.

The rearrangement joins TRBV28 to TRBJ2-7, with 7 positions matching TRBD2. The V gene end was trimmed by 5 bases and the J gene end by 7 bases; junction bases not matched to a gene: 8. Germline lookup yields CDR1 MDHEN and CDR2 SYDVKM. CDR3 length: 13 residues. The CDR3 region has the DNA TGTGCCAGCAGTAGCGGGACTTCCTTTGAGCAGTACTTC. As protein: CASSSGTSFEQYF.

This chain links TRBV18 with TRBJ2-3; 7 bases map to TRBD1. Germline CDR1 and CDR2: KGHSH and LQKENI. With V trimmed by 0 bases and J by 0 bases, 6 bases remained unmatched. The CDR3 runs 17 residues. CDR3 residues: CASSPPLGGLSTDTQYF. CDR3 coding DNA: TGTGCCAGCTCACCACCGTTAGGGGGCCTAAGCACAGATACGCAGTATTTT.

The chain is built from TRBV21-1 and TRBJ2-3; TRBD2, as called in the table, went unchecked against the DNA. TRBV21-1 is described as a pseudogene. CDR3 length: 18 residues. This chain's CDR3 is CASSKKLAGGPSTDTQYF. The CDR3 DNA reads TGTGCCAGCAGCAAAAAACTAGCGGGGGGACCTAGCACAGATACGCAGTATTTT.